The clone carrying this T cell receptor beta chain has more than one count but fewer than ten. Its antigen is still unknown. This sample's time point: cycle 4 day 1 (C4D1), after more than five weeks of nivolumab. Every patient had relapsed following autologous stem cell transplantation, and cohorts differed in brentuximab vedotin exposure. Best outcomes ranged across complete response, partial response and progressive disease. Produced via immunoSEQ multiplex PCR; TCRdb's table is partial and in-frame only. The sample lists about 93,000 clones; just under 80% were seen once. The sample originates from a study of PD-1 blockade in classical Hodgkin lymphoma. Whole-study findings and limits: Patients starting nivolumab less than 1 year after ASCT had lower diversity and were excluded from later analyses. With respect to the repertoire differences, their causes, possibly disease activity or prior therapy, remain undefined.

V shed 3 bases and J shed 0 bases, with 6 bases lying between them. The CDR3 runs 13 residues. Germline-derived CDR1 and CDR2 are SQVTM and ANQGSEA. The V call is TRBV29-1, the J call TRBJ1-3, with TRBD1 as a possible D gene (5 bases). Source: peripheral blood mononuclear cells (PBMCs), taken before the fourth cycle of nivolumab. This TCR was recovered from a human donor with classical Hodgkin lymphoma. CDR3 sequence: CSVETVSGNTIYF. The CDR3 DNA reads TGCAGCGTTGAGACAGTCTCTGGAAACACCATATATTTT.